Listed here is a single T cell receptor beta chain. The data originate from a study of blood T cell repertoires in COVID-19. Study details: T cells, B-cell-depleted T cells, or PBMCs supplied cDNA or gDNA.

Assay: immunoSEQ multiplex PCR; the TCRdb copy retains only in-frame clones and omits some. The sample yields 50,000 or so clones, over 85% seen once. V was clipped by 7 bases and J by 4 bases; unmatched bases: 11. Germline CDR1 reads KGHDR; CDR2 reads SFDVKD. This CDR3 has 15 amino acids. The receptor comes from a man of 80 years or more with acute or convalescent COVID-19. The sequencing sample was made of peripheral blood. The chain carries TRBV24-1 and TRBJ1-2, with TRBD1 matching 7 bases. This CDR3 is CATSLAGTDVYGYTF. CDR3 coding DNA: TGTGCCACCAGCCTTGCCGGGACAGACGTCTATGGCTACACCTTC.